These 32 T cell receptor beta chains were all obtained from the same sample, sequenced in a study of blood T cell repertoires in COVID-19. The assay was immunoSEQ multiplex PCR, and TCRdb's table has in-frame clones only and misses some. The sample has 250,000 to 300,000 clones, 88% seen once. The sample consisted of peripheral blood. Every receptor here comes from a woman aged 30 to 39 with acute or convalescent COVID-19.

This chain uses TRBV7-7 with TRBJ2-2; tentative D call: TRBD2 (5 bases). V lost 6 bases to trimming and J lost 6 bases, with 20 bases between them. The CDR3 is made up of 16 amino acids. Per the germline V gene, CDR1 is SSHAT and CDR2 is FNYEAQ (reference sequence). CDR3 DNA sequence: TGTGCCAGCAGACCCTTCTCCCCTCTCGGGGCCGGGGAGCTGTTTTTT. As protein: CASRPFSPLGAGELFF.

DNA of the CDR3: TGTGCCAGTAGTATAGGACTAGATCCCGGGGAGCTGTTTTTT. Protein: CASSIGLDPGELFF. V and J are TRBV19 and TRBJ2-2; D is perhaps TRBD2 (6 bases). In germline, CDR1 is LNHDA, CDR2 SQIVND (reference sequence). V shed 1 base and J shed 6 bases, with 9 bases lying between them. The CDR3 sequence is 14 residues long. Filled out from reference TRBV19 and TRBJ2-2, the complete variable domain reads DGGITQSPKYLFRKEGQNVTLSCEQNLNHDAMYWYRQDPGQGLRLIYYSQIVNDFQKGDIAEGYSVSREKKESFPLTVTSAQKNPTAFYLCASSIGLDPGELFFGEGSRLTVL.

This chain connects TRBV10-3 to TRBJ1-1, with 7 bases identical to TRBD1. The CDR3 contains 13 residues. Germline V lookup: CDR1 ENHRY, CDR2 SYGVKD. Germline trimming cut 9 bases from V and 5 bases from J; bases unmatched to any gene: 9. The CDR3 reads CAMQGGMRTEAFF. The DNA for the CDR3 is TGTGCCATGCAAGGGGGCATGAGGACTGAAGCTTTCTTT.

The rearrangement links TRBV19 to TRBJ2-1, with 9 bases identical to TRBD2. Germline V gene data show CDR1 as LNHDA and CDR2 as SQIVND (reference sequence). Trimming removed 5 bases from V and 10 bases from J; junction bases left unmatched: 15. This CDR3 is 16 amino acids long. CDR3 coding DNA: TGTGCCAGTAGTCCCGATCGTCCTAGCGGGACGATGGAGCAGTTCTTC. Translated: CASSPDRPSGTMEQFF.

This clone is a singleton in its sample. This chain uses TRBV4-3 with TRBJ1-4; D is perhaps TRBD1 (5 bases). There are 15 residues in the CDR3. V dropped 3 bases and J dropped 4 bases, with 12 bases sitting between them. Germline CDR1 is LGHNA and CDR2 is YSLEER. CDR3 sequence reads: CASSQATAYNEKLFF. CDR3 DNA sequence: TGCGCCAGCAGCCAGGCGACAGCTTATAATGAAAAACTGTTTTTT.

The chain combines TRBV7-2 with TRBJ2-7; the match to TRBD2 covers 10 bases. The CDR3 is made up of 15 amino acids. V lost 2 bases, J lost 7 bases, and 8 bases stayed unmatched. Germline V lookup: CDR1 SGHTA, CDR2 FQGNSA. The CDR3 loop is CASSLFTSGTGEQYF. DNA of the CDR3: TGTGCCAGCAGCTTATTCACTAGCGGGACGGGTGAGCAGTACTTC.

This chain joins TRBV20-1 and TRBJ2-7, with 7 bases that match TRBD2. CDR1 is DFQATT and CDR2 is SNEGSKA in the germline V gene (reference sequence). This CDR3 contains 11 residues. The V gene end was trimmed by 0 bases and the J gene end by 13 bases; junction bases not matched to a gene: 6. The CDR3 DNA is TGCAGTGCTAGAGAGGGGAGCGGGGAATACTTC. Protein sequence: CSAREGSGEYF.

The CDR3 DNA reads TGCGCCAGCAGCGCGACTGCCTACGAGCAGTACTTC. Translation gives CASSATAYEQYF. The rearrangement uses TRBV5-1 and TRBJ2-7; D is undetermined. Trimming shortened V by 4 bases and J by 2 bases, and 7 bases separated the two germline ends. The germline gives CDR1 SGHRS, CDR2 YFSETQ. This CDR3 has 12 amino acids.

The chain couples TRBV7-3 to TRBJ1-1; weak D call: TRBD1 (5 bases). Germline-derived CDR1 and CDR2 are SGHTA and FQGTGA. This CDR3 contains 16 residues. V was pared by 5 bases and J by 5 bases, with 21 bases between. The CDR3 nucleotides are TGTGCCAGCAGCCGGGAGGGGTCAGGGCTTGGGACTGAAGCTTTCTTT. It encodes CASSREGSGLGTEAFF. Filled out from reference TRBV7-3 and TRBJ1-1, the complete variable domain reads GAGVSQTPSNKVTEKGKYVELRCDPISGHTALYWYRQSLGQGPEFLIYFQGTGAADDSGLPNDRFFAVRPEGSVSTLKIQRTERGDSAVYLCASSREGSGLGTEAFFGQGTRLTVV.

This sequence joins TRBV5-6 and TRBJ1-2; a weak D match, TRBD1 (6 bases). The germline CDR1 and CDR2 sequences are SGHDT and YYEEEE. Trimming pared 4 bases from V and 1 base from J, leaving 14 bases between. The CDR3 consists of 15 residues. CDR3: CASSDYGQFNYGYTF. The CDR3 bases are TGTGCCAGCAGCGACTATGGACAGTTTAACTATGGCTACACCTTC.

Here the CDR3 reads CASSLERGRAVEQYF. The CDR3 DNA sequence: TGTGCCAGCAGCTTGGAACGCGGGAGGGCGGTCGAGCAGTACTTC. The rearrangement uses TRBV5-4 and TRBJ2-7; 9 nucleotides agree with TRBD2. Trimming removed 0 bases from V and 6 bases from J; junction bases left unmatched: 7. This CDR3 spans 15 amino acids. Per the germline V gene, CDR1 is SGHNT and CDR2 is YYREEE (reference sequence). The full variable domain, in which reference TRBV5-4 and TRBJ2-7 provide the parts outside the CDR3, is ETGVTQSPTHLIKTRGQQVTLRCSSQSGHNTVSWYQQALGQGPQFIFQYYREEENGRGNFPPRFSGLQFPNYSSELNVNALELDDSALYLCASSLERGRAVEQYFGPGTRLTVT.

The chain uses TRBV11-2 and TRBJ2-5; D uncertain. Germline-derived CDR1 and CDR2 are SGHAT and FQNNGV. Trimming removed 5 bases from V and 3 bases from J, with 16 bases in between. The CDR3 length is 15 residues. The CDR3 loop is CASSPNNPREETQYF. CDR3 nucleotides: TGTGCCAGCAGCCCAAACAACCCACGGGAAGAGACCCAGTACTTC.

J is TRBJ2-1 and V is TRBV7-9; tentatively, D is TRBD1 (5 bases). In germline, CDR1 is SEHNR, CDR2 FQNEAQ (reference sequence). Trimming removed 1 base at V and 6 bases at J, with 7 bases between. The CDR3 has 13 residues. Here the CDR3 reads CASSLGGFNEQFF. As DNA, the CDR3 is TGTGCCAGCAGCTTAGGGGGCTTCAATGAGCAGTTCTTC.

This clone appeared a single time. V gene TRBV19 combines with J gene TRBJ1-2; 7 nucleotides match TRBD1. The germline V gene has CDR1 LNHDA and CDR2 SQIVND (reference sequence). The ends lost 4 bases at V and 8 bases at J; junction bases unmatched: 13. The CDR3 contains 15 residues. The CDR3 DNA is TGTGCCAGTAGTACCACAGGGGAGCGGTCGCGGGGCTACACCTTC. This encodes CASSTTGERSRGYTF.

The V gene is TRBV14, the J gene TRBJ2-3; TRBD1 might be the D (6 bases). V lost 3 bases, J lost 0 bases, and 10 bases lay in between. The V gene's germline CDR1 is SGHDN and CDR2 FVKESK. There are 15 residues in the CDR3. CDR3 nucleotides: TGTGCCAGCAGCCAGGGGGCGACTAGCACAGATACGCAGTATTTT. Translated, it gives CASSQGATSTDTQYF.

The rearrangement joins TRBV2 to TRBJ1-4, with 8 bases matching TRBD1. V lost 6 bases to trimming and J lost 7 bases; unmatched junction nucleotides: 10. Germline lookup yields CDR1 SNHLY and CDR2 FYNNEI. The CDR3 length is 15 residues. The CDR3 coding sequence is TGTGCCAGCAGCCAGGGGACAGGTAGAAGTGAAAAACTGTTTTTT. Amino acids: CASSQGTGRSEKLFF.

This clone was detected only once. For the CDR3, the DNA is TGTGCCAGCAGCCCATCCGCGGGCGGCAATCAGCCCCAGCATTTT. This encodes CASSPSAGGNQPQHF. V usage is TRBV7-9 and J usage is TRBJ1-5, with D unresolved. Germline CDR1 and CDR2: SEHNR and FQNEAQ (reference sequence). The CDR3 has 15 amino acids. V lost 5 bases and J lost 2, with 13 bases in between.

The chain's CDR3 is CASSLVGLLETQYF. In DNA, the CDR3 is TGTGCCAGCAGCTTAGTCGGACTACTAGAGACCCAGTACTTC. V is TRBV7-2 and J is TRBJ2-5, with a weak D call TRBD2 (6 bases). The germline V gene has CDR1 SGHTA and CDR2 FQGNSA. V lost 1 base and J lost 4, with 10 bases in between. This CDR3 is built from 14 residues.

This chain links TRBV2 with TRBJ2-3; the match to TRBD2 covers 7 bases. Germline values: CDR1 SNHLY, CDR2 FYNNEI. The V gene end was trimmed by 6 bases and the J gene end by 0 bases; junction bases not matched to a gene: 9. The CDR3 is made up of 16 amino acids. The DNA for the CDR3 is TGTGCCAGCAGCGGATCTAGCGGAGCTAGCACAGATACGCAGTATTTT. As protein: CASSGSSGASTDTQYF.

This chain uses TRBV5-6 with TRBJ2-7, with 7 bases identical to TRBD2. This CDR3 contains 15 residues. V was clipped by 4 bases and J by 3 bases; unmatched bases: 10. Germline V gene sequence: CDR1 SGHDT, CDR2 YYEEEE. The CDR3 DNA reads TGTGCCAGCAGCCCCGGCCTAGCGGTCGACTACGAGCAGTACTTC. This sequence encodes CASSPGLAVDYEQYF. Variable domain in full (rest from reference TRBV5-6 and TRBJ2-7): DAGVTQSPTHLIKTRGQQVTLRCSPKSGHDTVSWYQQALGQGPQFIFQYYEEEERQRGNFPDRFSGHQFPNYSSELNVNALLLGDSALYLCASSPGLAVDYEQYFGPGTRLTVT.

The table lists this clone with a count of one. The V call is TRBV11-2, the J call TRBJ2-7; TRBD1 matches at 7 bases. CDR3 length: 14 amino acids. CDR1 and CDR2 from the germline V gene are SGHAT and FQNNGV. Trimming took 2 bases from V and 6 from J; bases not matched to a gene: 7. CDR3 DNA: TGTGCCAGCAGCTTAAGTTCGGGACAGTTCGAGCAGTACTTC. Its translation: CASSLSSGQFEQYF.

The chain has TRBV5-4 and TRBJ2-3; the D is unclear. CDR1 SGHNT and CDR2 YYREEE come from the germline V gene (reference sequence). CDR3 length equals 12 residues. V lost 4 bases to trimming and J lost 0 bases, with 3 bases between them. CDR3 sequence (DNA): TGTGCCAGCAGCCAAAGCACAGATACGCAGTATTTT. Residues: CASSQSTDTQYF.

The chain carries TRBV7-9 and TRBJ2-5; D gene unclear. The V end lost 3 bases, the J end lost 4 bases, and 9 bases lay between the germline ends. The CDR3 is made up of 13 amino acids. Germline V gene sequence: CDR1 SEHNR, CDR2 FQNEAQ (reference sequence). CDR3 nucleotides: TGTGCCAGCAGCTTGGCCGGAGCAGAGACCCAGTACTTC. It yields the protein CASSLAGAETQYF.

The genes are TRBV5-4 and TRBJ2-1; TRBD2 agrees at 10 bases. Trimming cost V 4 bases and J 1 base; bases outside gene matches: 5. Germline lookup yields CDR1 SGHNT and CDR2 YYREEE (reference sequence). CDR3 length equals 16 residues. In nucleotides, the CDR3 is TGTGCCAGCAGCGCCGCTAGCGGGAGTTCCTACAATGAGCAGTTCTTC. Its translation: CASSAASGSSYNEQFF. Complete variable domain (other parts from reference TRBV5-4 and TRBJ2-1): ETGVTQSPTHLIKTRGQQVTLRCSSQSGHNTVSWYQQALGQGPQFIFQYYREEENGRGNFPPRFSGLQFPNYSSELNVNALELDDSALYLCASSAASGSSYNEQFFGPGTRLTVL.

This clone has only one observation. This sequence joins TRBV3-1 (or the pseudogene TRBV3-2) and TRBJ1-1, with TRBD1 as a possible D gene (6 bases). Germline CDR1 reads LGHDT; CDR2 reads YNNKEL (reference sequence). V lost 4 bases and J 5 bases, leaving 11 bases between the germline ends. The CDR3 spans 13 residues. The CDR3 coding sequence is TGTGCCAGCAGCCTCAGGGGAAAGACTGAAGCTTTCTTT. Its translation is CASSLRGKTEAFF.

The rearrangement joins TRBV10-3 to TRBJ2-1; 12 nucleotides line up with TRBD2. The length of the CDR3 is 16 residues. Germline lookup yields CDR1 ENHRY and CDR2 SYGVKD. The V gene end was trimmed by 4 bases and the J gene end by 7 bases; junction bases not matched to a gene: 8. Here the CDR3 DNA reads TGTGCCATCAGTGCTCCGCTAGCGGGAGGGAGTAATGAGCAGTTCTTC. This gives the protein CAISAPLAGGSNEQFF.

V gene TRBV27 combines with J gene TRBJ2-1; D is possibly TRBD1 (5 bases). Germline loops: CDR1 MNHEY, CDR2 SMNVEV (reference sequence). Trimming cost V 3 bases and J 4 bases, with 10 bases left between them. This CDR3 region has 14 residues. In DNA, the CDR3 is TGTGCCAGCAGTTTTCAGGGTCTTTACAATGAGCAGTTCTTC. Translating it yields CASSFQGLYNEQFF.

The chain joins TRBV11-3 to TRBJ2-3, with 8 bases fitting TRBD2. Germline V gene sequence: CDR1 SGHNT, CDR2 YENEEA. V gave up 5 bases and J gave up 3 bases; unmatched junction bases: 7. The CDR3 has 15 amino acids. The CDR3 spells CASSPLAEITDTQYF. In DNA form, the CDR3 reads TGTGCCAGCAGCCCACTAGCGGAGATTACAGATACGCAGTATTTT.

The chain is built from TRBV3-1 (or the pseudogene TRBV3-2) and TRBJ2-2; 10 positions match TRBD2. This CDR3 spans 16 amino acids. Germline assignment: CDR1 LGHDT and CDR2 YNNKEL (reference sequence). Unmatched junction bases numbered 8, after V lost 6 bases and J lost 4 bases. Written as DNA, the CDR3 is TGTGCCAGCAGACCGCTAGCGGGAGTTGGCACCGGGGAGCTGTTTTTT. Protein product: CASRPLAGVGTGELFF.

This clone was seen a single time. The rearrangement links TRBV7-2 to TRBJ2-2; 8 bases are shared with TRBD2. This CDR3 spans 14 amino acids. Germline CDR1 is SGHTA and CDR2 is FQGNSA. V shed 3 bases and J 8 bases; nucleotides not matched to a gene: 5. CDR3: CASSFQREWGELFF. In DNA form, the CDR3 reads TGTGCCAGCAGCTTCCAGCGGGAGTGGGGGGAGCTGTTTTTT.

This clone occurred a few times. The chain is built from TRBV7-8 and TRBJ2-1; 11 bases line up with TRBD2. Germline lookup yields CDR1 SGHVS and CDR2 FQNEAQ. V was pared by 4 bases and J by 5 bases, with 13 bases of the junction left unmatched. This CDR3 contains 18 residues. The CDR3 sequence is CASSSGRTSGQTNNEQFF. CDR3 coding DNA: TGTGCCAGCAGCTCCGGTAGGACTAGCGGGCAAACTAACAATGAGCAGTTCTTC.

This clone was counted a few times. CDR3 sequence: CASSLSYRGNTEAFF. CDR3 sequence (DNA): TGTGCCAGCAGCTTAAGTTACAGGGGGAATACTGAAGCTTTCTTT. The chain has TRBV7-2 and TRBJ1-1; 8 bases agree with TRBD1. The CDR3 is made up of 15 amino acids. J was trimmed by 5 bases and V by 2 bases; bases with no gene match: 7. Germline lookup yields CDR1 SGHTA and CDR2 FQGNSA.